This T cell receptor (beta chain) appears in the sequencing data of a study of shared clonotypes between healthy human individuals. Only in-frame clones appear in the TCRdb table, and some are missing; sequencing was by immunoSEQ multiplex PCR. The sample includes 2 million to 2.5 million clones, over 85% of them seen just once. Findings and limits, study-wide: Lower generation probabilities were found for non-shared clonotypes than for those shared by all four donors. Clonotypes that were shared across a handful of donors made up around 5.5% of naive CD4 clonotypes.

Per the germline V gene, CDR1 is SGHRS and CDR2 is YFSETQ. The germline V and J ends were trimmed by 6 bases and 4 bases, with 10 bases remaining between them. CDR3 size: 12 residues. A note on this clone: Its antigen is not known.

This sequence originates from a man between 18 and 29 years old in good health. Some clones in this sample may be carry-over from other donors' samples. This chain uses TRBV5-1 with TRBJ2-5; D perhaps matches TRBD1 (6 bases). Sequencing was carried out using naive CD4+ T cells from PBMCs. The sample's subset: CD45RA+ positively selected. The CDR3, as DNA: TGCGCCAGCAAAGGACAGCGAGAGACCCAGTACTTC. Residues: CASKGQRETQYF. The whole variable domain, filled in from reference TRBV5-1 and TRBJ2-5, reads KAGVTQTPRYLIKTRGQQVTLSCSPISGHRSVSWYQQTPGQGLQFLFEYFSETQRNKGNFPGRFSGRQFSNSRSEMNVSTLELGDSALYLCASKGQRETQYFGPGTRLLVL.